The T cell receptor (beta chain) under discussion was sequenced for a study of blood T cells in healthy people across ages. V was clipped by 4 bases and J by 3 bases, with 16 bases between them. Germline lookup yields CDR1 SGDLS and CDR2 YYNGEE. The CDR3 totals 15 residues. Through a sample-barcoded 5' primer and a J-beta primer mix, a second PCR was run for roughly 7 to 11 cycles. Via MiXCR, TCRdb re-called the 5' RACE reads, giving one row per CDR3 protein. Among fewer than 1,200,000 distinct CDR3 sequences listed, 20% to 25% were seen once. These data also featured in a second study, about T cells of mothers and their children.

The chain has TRBV9 and TRBJ1-2; D remains unclear. The receptor comes from a girl aged 2 to 9 in good health. Sequencing used blood. The CDR3 sequence is CASSLFERVDYGYTF. DNA for the CDR3: TGTGCCAGCAGCCTATTCGAACGCGTCGACTATGGCTACACCTTC.